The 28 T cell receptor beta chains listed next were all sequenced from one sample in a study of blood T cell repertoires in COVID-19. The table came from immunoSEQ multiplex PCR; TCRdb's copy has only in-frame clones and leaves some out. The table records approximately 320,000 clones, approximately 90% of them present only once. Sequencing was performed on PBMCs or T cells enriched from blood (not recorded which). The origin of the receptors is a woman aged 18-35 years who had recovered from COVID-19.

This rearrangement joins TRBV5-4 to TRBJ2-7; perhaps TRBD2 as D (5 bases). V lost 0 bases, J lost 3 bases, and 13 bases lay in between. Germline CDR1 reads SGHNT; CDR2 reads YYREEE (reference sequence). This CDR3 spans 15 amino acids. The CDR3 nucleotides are TGTGCCAGCAGCTTGGGAAGCGGTACGCTCTACGAGCAGTACTTC. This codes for CASSLGSGTLYEQYF. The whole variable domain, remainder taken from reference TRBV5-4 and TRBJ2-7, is ETGVTQSPTHLIKTRGQQVTLRCSSQSGHNTVSWYQQALGQGPQFIFQYYREEENGRGNFPPRFSGLQFPNYSSELNVNALELDDSALYLCASSLGSGTLYEQYFGPGTRLTVT.

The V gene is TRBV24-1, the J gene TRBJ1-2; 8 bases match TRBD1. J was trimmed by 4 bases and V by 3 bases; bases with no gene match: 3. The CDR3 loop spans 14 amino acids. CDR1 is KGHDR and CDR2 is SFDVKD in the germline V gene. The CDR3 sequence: CATSDATGGYGYTF. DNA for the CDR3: TGTGCCACCAGTGATGCCACAGGGGGCTATGGCTACACCTTC.

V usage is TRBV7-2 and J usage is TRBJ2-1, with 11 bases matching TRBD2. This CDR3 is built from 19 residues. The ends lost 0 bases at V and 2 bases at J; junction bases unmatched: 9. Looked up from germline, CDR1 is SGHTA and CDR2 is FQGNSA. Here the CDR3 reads CASSLALKLAGGTYNEQFF. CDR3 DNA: TGTGCCAGCAGCTTAGCGCTGAAGCTAGCGGGGGGTACCTACAATGAGCAGTTCTTC.

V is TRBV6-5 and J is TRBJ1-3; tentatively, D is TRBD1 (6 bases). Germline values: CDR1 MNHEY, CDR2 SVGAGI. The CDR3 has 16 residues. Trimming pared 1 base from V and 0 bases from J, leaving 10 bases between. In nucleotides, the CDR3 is TGTGCCAGCAGTTACTGGGACACCGACTCTGGAAACACCATATATTTT. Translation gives CASSYWDTDSGNTIYF.

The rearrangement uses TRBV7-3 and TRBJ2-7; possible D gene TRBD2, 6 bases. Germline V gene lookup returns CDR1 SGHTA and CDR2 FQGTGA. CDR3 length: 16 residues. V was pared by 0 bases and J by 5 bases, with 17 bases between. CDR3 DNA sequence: TGTGCCAGCAGCTTAACGGGGGAGCGGGTCCAAAACGAGCAGTACTTC. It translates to CASSLTGERVQNEQYF.

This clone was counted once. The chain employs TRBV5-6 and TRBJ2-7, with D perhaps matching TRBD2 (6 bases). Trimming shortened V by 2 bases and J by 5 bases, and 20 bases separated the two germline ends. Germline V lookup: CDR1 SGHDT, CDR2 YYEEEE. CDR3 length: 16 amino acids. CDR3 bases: TGTGCCAGCAGCTTTCCAAGCGGAGGGCGGGTACACGAGCAGTACTTC. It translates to CASSFPSGGRVHEQYF.

The CDR3 reads CASSLALAAGGYTF. The CDR3 bases are TGTGCCAGCAGCTTAGCTCTAGCTGCAGGTGGCTACACCTTC. The chain links TRBV7-9 to TRBJ1-2; D unclear. V was trimmed by 0 bases and J by 7 bases, leaving 12 bases between them. Germline CDR1 is SEHNR and CDR2 is FQNEAQ (reference sequence). This CDR3 has 14 amino acids.

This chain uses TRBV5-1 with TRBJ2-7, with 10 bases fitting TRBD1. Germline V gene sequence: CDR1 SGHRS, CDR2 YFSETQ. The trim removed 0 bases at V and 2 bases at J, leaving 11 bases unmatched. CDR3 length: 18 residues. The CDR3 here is CASSLGDRGISYAYEQYF. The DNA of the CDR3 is TGCGCCAGCAGCTTGGGGGACAGGGGAATAAGTTATGCCTACGAGCAGTACTTC.

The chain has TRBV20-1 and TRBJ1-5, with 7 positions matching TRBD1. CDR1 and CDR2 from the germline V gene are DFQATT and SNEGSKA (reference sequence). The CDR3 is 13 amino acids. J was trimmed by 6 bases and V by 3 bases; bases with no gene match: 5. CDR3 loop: CSASRRGIQPQHF. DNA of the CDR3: TGCAGTGCTAGTCGCAGGGGGATTCAGCCCCAGCATTTT.

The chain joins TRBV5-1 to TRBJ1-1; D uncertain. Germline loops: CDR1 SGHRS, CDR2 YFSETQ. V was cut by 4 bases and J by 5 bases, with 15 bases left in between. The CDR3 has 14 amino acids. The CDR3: CASSPFGRWTEAFF. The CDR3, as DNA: TGCGCCAGCAGCCCTTTCGGGAGGTGGACTGAAGCTTTCTTT. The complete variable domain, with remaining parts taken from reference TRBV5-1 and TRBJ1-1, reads KAGVTQTPRYLIKTRGQQVTLSCSPISGHRSVSWYQQTPGQGLQFLFEYFSETQRNKGNFPGRFSGRQFSNSRSEMNVSTLELGDSALYLCASSPFGRWTEAFFGQGTRLTVV.

CDR3 in DNA: TGTGCCAGCAGCTCACAGGGTCAGAGCTCACCCCTCCACTTT. Its protein is CASSSQGQSSPLHF. The chain is built from TRBV6-6 and TRBJ1-6; maybe TRBD1 (6 bases). CDR1 is MNHNY and CDR2 is SVGAGI in the germline V gene (reference sequence). There are 14 residues in the CDR3. Trimming removed 6 bases from V and 10 bases from J, with 16 bases in between.

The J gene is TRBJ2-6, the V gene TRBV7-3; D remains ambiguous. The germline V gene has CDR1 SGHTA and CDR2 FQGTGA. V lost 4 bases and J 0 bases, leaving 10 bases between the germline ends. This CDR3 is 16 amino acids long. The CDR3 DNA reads TGTGCCAGCAGCTCTCGACGGAGCTCTGGGGCCAACGTCCTGACTTTC. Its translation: CASSSRRSSGANVLTF.

CDR3 DNA sequence: TGTGCCAGCAGCCCAGACAGGGGAAGGAACTATGGCTACACCTTC. It encodes CASSPDRGRNYGYTF. V is TRBV7-2 and J is TRBJ1-2; the match to TRBD1 covers 8 bases. The CDR3 consists of 15 residues. CDR1 is SGHTA, CDR2 FQGNSA, per germline. The trim removed 5 bases at V and 2 bases at J, leaving 7 bases unmatched. Full variable domain (rest looked up from reference TRBV7-2 and TRBJ1-2): GAGVSQSPSNKVTEKGKDVELRCDPISGHTALYWYRQSLGQGLEFLIYFQGNSAPDKSGLPSDRFSAERTGGSVSTLTIQRTQQEDSAVYLCASSPDRGRNYGYTFGSGTRLTVV.

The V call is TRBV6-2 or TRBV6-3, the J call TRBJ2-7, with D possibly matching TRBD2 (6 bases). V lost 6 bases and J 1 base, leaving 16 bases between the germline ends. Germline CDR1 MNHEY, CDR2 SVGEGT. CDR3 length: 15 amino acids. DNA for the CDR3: TGTGCCAGCAGCACGATTGATCGGGGGTCCTACGAGCAGTACTTC. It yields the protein CASSTIDRGSYEQYF.

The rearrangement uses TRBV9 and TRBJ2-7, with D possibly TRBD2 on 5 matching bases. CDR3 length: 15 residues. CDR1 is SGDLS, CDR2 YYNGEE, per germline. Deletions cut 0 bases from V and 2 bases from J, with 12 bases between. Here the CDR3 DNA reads TGTGCCAGCAGCGTAGGCGGCGGGTTCACCTACGAGCAGTACTTC. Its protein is CASSVGGGFTYEQYF.

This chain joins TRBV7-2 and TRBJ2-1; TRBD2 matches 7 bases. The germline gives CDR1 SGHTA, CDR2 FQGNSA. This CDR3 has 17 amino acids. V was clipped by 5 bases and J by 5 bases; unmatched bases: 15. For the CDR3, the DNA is TGTGCCAGCAGCCCCCAAACCGAGGCTAGCGGAGACAATGAGCAGTTCTTC. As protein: CASSPQTEASGDNEQFF.

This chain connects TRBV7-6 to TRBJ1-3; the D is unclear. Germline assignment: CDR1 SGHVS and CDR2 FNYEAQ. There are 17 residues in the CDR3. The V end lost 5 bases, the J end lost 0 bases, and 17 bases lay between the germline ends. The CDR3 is CASSSNPPLSSGNTIYF. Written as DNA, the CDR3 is TGTGCCAGCAGCAGTAATCCCCCATTGAGCTCTGGAAACACCATATATTTT. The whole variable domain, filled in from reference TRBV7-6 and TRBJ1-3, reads GAGVSQSPRYKVTKRGQDVALRCDPISGHVSLYWYRQALGQGPEFLTYFNYEAQQDKSGLPNDRFSAERPEGSISTLTIQRTEQRDSAMYRCASSSNPPLSSGNTIYFGEGSWLTVV.

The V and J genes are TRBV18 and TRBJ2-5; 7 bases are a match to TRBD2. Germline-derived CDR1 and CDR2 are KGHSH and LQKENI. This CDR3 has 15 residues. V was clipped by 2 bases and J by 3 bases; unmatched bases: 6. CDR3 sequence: CASSPNLAAEETQYF. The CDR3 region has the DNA TGTGCCAGCTCACCAAACCTAGCGGCCGAAGAGACCCAGTACTTC.

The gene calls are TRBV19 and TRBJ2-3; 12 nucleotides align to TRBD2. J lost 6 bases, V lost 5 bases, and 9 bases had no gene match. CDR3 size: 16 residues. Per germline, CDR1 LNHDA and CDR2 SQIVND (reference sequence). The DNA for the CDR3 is TGTGCCAGTAGTTGGGGGGCTAGCGGGAGGGCCGATACGCAGTATTTT. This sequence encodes CASSWGASGRADTQYF.

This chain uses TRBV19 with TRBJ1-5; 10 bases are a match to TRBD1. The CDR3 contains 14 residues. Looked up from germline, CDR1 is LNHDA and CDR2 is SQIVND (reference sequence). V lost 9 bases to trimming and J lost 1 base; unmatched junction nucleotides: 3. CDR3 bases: TGTGCCAGCCGACAGGGGGCGAGCAATCAGCCCCAGCATTTT. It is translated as CASRQGASNQPQHF. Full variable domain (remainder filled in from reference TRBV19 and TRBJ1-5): DGGITQSPKYLFRKEGQNVTLSCEQNLNHDAMYWYRQDPGQGLRLIYYSQIVNDFQKGDIAEGYSVSREKKESFPLTVTSAQKNPTAFYLCASRQGASNQPQHFGDGTRLSIL.

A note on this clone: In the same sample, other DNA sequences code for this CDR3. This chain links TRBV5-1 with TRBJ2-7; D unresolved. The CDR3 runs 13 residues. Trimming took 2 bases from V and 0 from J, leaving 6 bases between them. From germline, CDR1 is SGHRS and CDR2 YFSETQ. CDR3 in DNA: TGCGCCAGCAGCTTCTCAGGCTCCTACGAGCAGTACTTC. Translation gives CASSFSGSYEQYF.

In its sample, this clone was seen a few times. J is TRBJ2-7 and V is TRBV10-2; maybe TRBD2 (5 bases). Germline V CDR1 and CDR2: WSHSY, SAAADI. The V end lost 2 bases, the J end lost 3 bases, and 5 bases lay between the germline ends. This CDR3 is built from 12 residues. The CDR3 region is CASSETSYEQYF. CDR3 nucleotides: TGCGCCAGCAGTGAGACTAGCTACGAGCAGTACTTC.

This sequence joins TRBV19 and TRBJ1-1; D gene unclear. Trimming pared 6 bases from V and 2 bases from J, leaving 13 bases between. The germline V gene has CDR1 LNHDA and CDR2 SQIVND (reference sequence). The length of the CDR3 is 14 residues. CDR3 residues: CASSFFRVNTEAFF. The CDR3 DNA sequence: TGTGCCAGTAGCTTCTTCCGGGTTAACACTGAAGCTTTCTTT.

In DNA form, the CDR3 reads TGTGCCAGCTCCTCTTCTAGGAGCTCCTACGAGCAGTACTTC. This gives the protein CASSSSRSSYEQYF. The chain employs TRBV18 and TRBJ2-7; D not certain. From germline, CDR1 is KGHSH and CDR2 LQKENI. V was pared by 6 bases and J by 0 bases, with 12 bases between. CDR3 size: 14 residues.

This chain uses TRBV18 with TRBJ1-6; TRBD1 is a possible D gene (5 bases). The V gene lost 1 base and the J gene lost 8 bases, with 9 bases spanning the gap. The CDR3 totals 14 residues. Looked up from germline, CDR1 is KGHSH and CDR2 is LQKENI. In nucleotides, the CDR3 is TGTGCCAGCTCACCACAGCAGGGTGATTCACCCCTCCACTTT. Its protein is CASSPQQGDSPLHF.

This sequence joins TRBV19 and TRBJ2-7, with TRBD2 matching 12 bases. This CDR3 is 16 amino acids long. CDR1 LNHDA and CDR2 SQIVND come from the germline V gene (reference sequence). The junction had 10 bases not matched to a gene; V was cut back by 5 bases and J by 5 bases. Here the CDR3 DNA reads TGTGCCAGTAGTCTAGCGGGGGGGCCGTTGAGAAACGAGCAGTACTTC. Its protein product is CASSLAGGPLRNEQYF.

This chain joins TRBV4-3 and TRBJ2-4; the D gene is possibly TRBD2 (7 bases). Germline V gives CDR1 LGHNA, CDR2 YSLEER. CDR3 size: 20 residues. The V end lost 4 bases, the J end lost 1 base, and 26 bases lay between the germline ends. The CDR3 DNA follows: TGCGCCAGCAGCCTACGAAGGTGGCAGGGGAGGGAATCGGCCAAAAACATTCAGTACTTC. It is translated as CASSLRRWQGRESAKNIQYF.

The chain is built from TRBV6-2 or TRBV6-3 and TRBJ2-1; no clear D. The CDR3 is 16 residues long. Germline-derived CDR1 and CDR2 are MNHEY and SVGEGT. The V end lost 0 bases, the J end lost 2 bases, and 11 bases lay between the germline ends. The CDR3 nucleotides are TGTGCCAGCAGTTACTCGCCCCGTTGGCCCTACAATGAGCAGTTCTTC. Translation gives CASSYSPRWPYNEQFF.